A single sample is the source of the 18 T cell receptor beta chains below, sequenced in a study of T cell clonality in common variable immunodeficiency (dated by TCRdb to between 2014 and 2016). Broad study findings and their caveats: CVID TCRbeta sequences were reported to have fewer deletions and N-nucleotide insertions and to lack highly modified clones with 13 or more V deletions.

Libraries were built with the immunoSEQ multiplex PCR assay. TCRdb provides this immuneACCESS table in a form limited to in-frame rearrangements. Some clones are lacking; in checked studies, under half of them reflect an unresolved V gene, and why the rest are absent is not known. The sample counts about 42,000 clones, each observed more than once. The ten largest clones take up around 6% of the sample. No antigen is known for these receptors. The material sequenced was peripheral blood mononuclear cells. Receptors originate from a human donor with common variable immunodeficiency.

This clone was seen a few times. Read sequence stops 3 residues before the CDR3 end, and the germline J gene provides the missing end. The chain carries TRBV18 and TRBJ2-1; tentatively, D is TRBD2 (5 bases). The CDR3 spans 14 residues. Looked up from germline, CDR1 is KGHSH and CDR2 is LQKENI. V shed 2 bases and J shed 9 bases, with 14 bases lying between them. The chain's CDR3 is CASSPGGWPGEQFF. CDR3 bases read: TGTGCCAGCTCACCAGGAGGATGGCCGGGTGAG.

This clone was found many times. From the germline J gene comes the end of the CDR3, since the read stops 3 residues before it. The genes are TRBV5-1 and TRBJ2-3; TRBD1 agrees at 7 bases. This CDR3 contains 16 residues. Germline V gene sequence: CDR1 SGHRS, CDR2 YFSETQ. After removal of 4 bases from V and 0 bases from J, the junction contained 8 bases not matched to a gene. The CDR3 bases that were read are TGCGCCAGCAGCAGAACAGGGGACGGCAGCACAGATACG. It encodes CASSRTGDGSTDT. The complete CDR3 protein is CASSRTGDGSTDTQYF.

Regarding this clone: The read ends 3 residues early relative to the CDR3; the germline J gene fills the gap. The genes are TRBV20-1 and TRBJ2-1, with 10 bases aligning to TRBD2. This CDR3 spans 16 amino acids. Losses at the gene ends were 2 bases for V and 1 base for J; bases not matched to a gene: 5. Germline CDR1 is DFQATT and CDR2 is SNEGSKA (reference sequence). Here the CDR3 reads CSARMASGSSYNEQFF. The CDR3 bases that were read are TGCAGTGCTAGAATGGCTAGCGGGAGTTCCTACAATGAG.

Worth noting for this clone: The observed sequence ends 3 residues before the CDR3 terminus, with the missing tail filled in from the germline J gene. V and J are TRBV7-7 and TRBJ2-7; 9 bases map to TRBD1. J lost 5 bases, V lost 5 bases, and 7 bases had no gene match. CDR1 and CDR2 (germline): SSHAT, FNYEAQ (reference sequence). This CDR3 region has 14 residues. The DNA read from the CDR3 is TGTGCCAGCAGCCCGGGACAGGGTCTCAACGAG. It translates to CASSPGQGLNE. The full CDR3 reads CASSPGQGLNEQYF.

On this clone itself: The read is 3 residues too short to cover the CDR3 end, so that end is filled in from the germline J gene. This chain joins TRBV19 and TRBJ2-5, with 9 bases that match TRBD1. CDR1 is LNHDA, CDR2 SQIVND, per germline (reference sequence). The V and J ends lost 2 bases and 4 bases, in that order; junction bases with no gene match: 5. The CDR3 contains 15 residues. The chain's CDR3 is CASSITGGAGETQYF. CDR3 DNA (partial): TGTGCCAGTAGTATAACAGGGGGCGCGGGAGAGACC.

The sequenced part of the CDR3 DNA is TGTGCCAGCTCACCCCCACGGAACCATAGCGGGATCGGCCACATT. Translated, it gives CASSPPRNHSGIGHI. The CDR3, in full, reads CASSPPRNHSGIGHIQYF. The V gene is TRBV18, the J gene TRBJ2-4, with 8 bases lining up with TRBD2. The read ends 3 residues before the CDR3 terminus; that terminus is restored from the germline J gene. CDR3 length: 18 residues. The V gene end was trimmed by 3 bases and the J gene end by 8 bases; junction bases not matched to a gene: 18. CDR1 and CDR2 (germline): KGHSH, LQKENI.

Concerning this clone itself: This could be a read error, since a much larger clone is one nucleotide away. The read is 3 residues too short to cover the CDR3 end, so that end is filled in from the germline J gene. The chain carries TRBV19 and TRBJ1-1; the D gene is possibly TRBD1 (5 bases). In germline, CDR1 is LNHDA, CDR2 SQIVND (reference sequence). The CDR3 totals 16 residues. V was pared by 5 bases and J by 6 bases, with 22 bases between. The sequenced CDR3 bases are TGTGCCAGTAGTTGGGGGGGTATCGGTGGGTGCGCTGAA. It translates to CASSWGGIGGCAE. Given in full, the CDR3 is CASSWGGIGGCAEAFF. Drawing the rest from reference TRBV19 and TRBJ1-1, the complete variable domain is DGGITQSPKYLFRKEGQNVTLSCEQNLNHDAMYWYRQDPGQGLRLIYYSQIVNDFQKGDIAEGYSVSREKKESFPLTVTSAQKNPTAFYLCASSWGGIGGCAEAFFGQGTRLTVV.

This clone was found many times. Read coverage stops 3 residues before the CDR3 terminus; the germline J gene supplies the remainder. The chain is built from TRBV19 and TRBJ2-2, with D perhaps matching TRBD1 (5 bases). The CDR3 runs 15 residues. Between the trimmed V and J ends, which lost 2 bases and 4 bases, there was a span of 11 bases. Germline assignment: CDR1 LNHDA and CDR2 SQIVND (reference sequence). The CDR3 bases that were read are TGTGCCAGTAGTATATCTAGACAGCCCACCGGGGAG. Translation: CASSISRQPTGE. The CDR3, in full, reads CASSISRQPTGELFF. The complete variable domain, with remaining parts taken from reference TRBV19 and TRBJ2-2, reads DGGITQSPKYLFRKEGQNVTLSCEQNLNHDAMYWYRQDPGQGLRLIYYSQIVNDFQKGDIAEGYSVSREKKESFPLTVTSAQKNPTAFYLCASSISRQPTGELFFGEGSRLTVL.

This clone was picked up many times. Read sequence stops 3 residues before the CDR3 end, and the germline J gene provides the missing end. V and J are TRBV30 and TRBJ1-4, with 8 bases fitting TRBD1. The CDR3 extends over 15 amino acids. Germline assignment: CDR1 GTSNPN and CDR2 SVGIG (reference sequence). Unmatched junction bases numbered 10, after V lost 2 bases and J lost 8 bases. CDR3 DNA (partial): TGTGCCTGGAGTTCAGGGGGCCAACGGGGGGAAAAA. This sequence encodes CAWSSGGQRGEK. The whole CDR3 protein reads CAWSSGGQRGEKLFF.

Comment on this clone: The CDR3 end falls 3 residues outside the read, so it is completed with the germline J gene. The chain links TRBV2 to TRBJ1-5, with 8 bases identical to TRBD1. J gave up 1 base and V 7 bases, and 6 bases lay outside the gene matches. Germline V gives CDR1 SNHLY, CDR2 FYNNEI. This CDR3 region has 15 residues. Partial CDR3 DNA: TGTGCCAGCAACCCGACAGGGGCCAGCAATCAGCCC. This translates into CASNPTGASNQP. The CDR3 in full is CASNPTGASNQPQHF.

A note on this clone: Coverage ceases 3 residues before the CDR3 finishes, and the germline J gene fills in the end. The chain is built from TRBV5-1 and TRBJ2-1, with 10 bases aligning to TRBD2. Trimming cost V 0 bases and J 8 bases; bases outside gene matches: 8. The CDR3 loop spans 16 amino acids. The germline V gene encodes CDR1 SGHRS and CDR2 YFSETQ. The CDR3 region is CASSLDQRGGLDEQFF. The DNA read from the CDR3 is TGCGCCAGCAGCTTGGATCAGCGGGGGGGCCTGGATGAG.

This clone was seen repeatedly, ten times or more. The sequenced fragment ends 3 residues before the CDR3 boundary, so the rest is inferred from the germline J gene. J is TRBJ2-1 and V is TRBV7-6; 9 bases align to TRBD1. This CDR3 is built from 16 residues. Germline V lookup: CDR1 SGHVS, CDR2 FNYEAQ. V lost 5 bases to trimming and J lost 6 bases; unmatched junction nucleotides: 11. Partial CDR3 DNA: TGTGCCAGCAGCCGGGCCCGGGACAGGGCAGTCAATGAG. Translation: CASSRARDRAVNE. The whole CDR3 protein is CASSRARDRAVNEQFF.

There are a few counts of this clone. The read stops 3 residues short of the end of the CDR3; the missing end is completed from the germline J gene. V and J are TRBV18 and TRBJ1-6; 7 nucleotides line up with TRBD1. V was clipped by 5 bases and J by 7 bases; unmatched bases: 8. CDR1 KGHSH and CDR2 LQKENI come from the germline V gene. This CDR3 has 15 amino acids. The sequenced part of the CDR3 DNA is TGTGCCAGCTCAACAGACAGGGTACGCAATTCACCC. Translated, it gives CASSTDRVRNSP. The CDR3, in full, reads CASSTDRVRNSPLHF.

Points on this clone: The read ends 3 residues before the CDR3 terminus; that terminus is restored from the germline J gene. The chain links TRBV7-9 to TRBJ1-1, with 8 bases that match TRBD1. This CDR3 region has 14 residues. The J segment lost 6 bases and the V segment lost 5 bases, leaving 8 bases of the junction unmatched. Germline values: CDR1 SEHNR, CDR2 FQNEAQ (reference sequence). CDR3 region: CASSADRGIAEAFF. The CDR3 DNA, read in part, is TGTGCCAGCAGCGCCGACAGGGGTATAGCTGAA. The variable domain in full, completed from reference TRBV7-9 and TRBJ1-1, reads DTGVSQNPRHKITKRGQNVTFRCDPISEHNRLYWYRQTLGQGPEFLTYFQNEAQLEKSRLLSDRFSAERPKGSFSTLEIQRTEQGDSAMYLCASSADRGIAEAFFGQGTRLTVV.

This clone has just a few counts. The read is 3 residues too short to cover the CDR3 end, so that end is filled in from the germline J gene. The rearrangement joins TRBV5-1 to TRBJ1-6; D ambiguous. In germline, CDR1 is SGHRS, CDR2 YFSETQ. V was shortened by 0 bases and J by 8 bases, with 12 bases between the two germline ends. There are 15 residues in the CDR3. The DNA read from the CDR3 is TGCGCCAGCAGCTTGGGATGGAGCGGAGATTCACCC. Protein product: CASSLGWSGDSP. The CDR3 reads in full as CASSLGWSGDSPLHF.

This clone was seen only a few times. Coverage ceases 3 residues before the CDR3 finishes, and the germline J gene fills in the end. The chain employs TRBV7-6 and TRBJ2-1, with TRBD1 identical over 8 bases. Trimming removed 6 bases from V and 5 bases from J; junction bases left unmatched: 12. From germline, CDR1 is SGHVS and CDR2 FNYEAQ. The CDR3 has 16 residues. The CDR3 loop is CASRTWGRGLNNEQFF. Incomplete CDR3 DNA: TGTGCCAGCAGGACCTGGGGCAGGGGGCTTAACAATGAG.

This clone was picked up a small number of times. The DNA ends 3 residues before the CDR3 does, and the rest of the CDR3 is filled in from the germline J gene. The chain employs TRBV2 and TRBJ2-2; possibly TRBD2 for D (5 bases). The CDR3 consists of 13 residues. The V and J ends lost 4 bases and 6 bases respectively, with 9 bases between them. The germline gives CDR1 SNHLY, CDR2 FYNNEI. CDR3 in amino acids: CASSVDWSGELFF. The sequenced CDR3 bases are TGTGCCAGCAGTGTGGACTGGTCCGGGGAG.

This clone was detected a few times. The sequenced fragment ends 3 residues before the CDR3 boundary, so the rest is inferred from the germline J gene. This chain uses TRBV5-1 with TRBJ2-2; tentatively, D is TRBD1 (5 bases). The germline gives CDR1 SGHRS, CDR2 YFSETQ. Between the trimmed V and J ends, which lost 5 bases and 3 bases, there was a span of 11 bases. There are 14 residues in the CDR3. The CDR3 here is CASSLDSHTGELFF. The sequenced CDR3 bases are TGCGCCAGCAGTCTAGACAGCCACACCGGGGAG.